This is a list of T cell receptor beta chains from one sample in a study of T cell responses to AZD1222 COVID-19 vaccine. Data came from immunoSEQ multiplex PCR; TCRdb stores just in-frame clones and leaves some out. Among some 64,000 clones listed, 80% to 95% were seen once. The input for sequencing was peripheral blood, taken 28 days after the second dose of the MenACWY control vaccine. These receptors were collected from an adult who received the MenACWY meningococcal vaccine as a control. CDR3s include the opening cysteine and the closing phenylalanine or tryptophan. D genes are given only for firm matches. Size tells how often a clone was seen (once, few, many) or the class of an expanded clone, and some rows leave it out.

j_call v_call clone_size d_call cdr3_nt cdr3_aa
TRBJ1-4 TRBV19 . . TGTGCCAGTGGCGATGGATTGGGGGCAACTAATGAAAAACTGTTTTTT CASGDGLGATNEKLFF
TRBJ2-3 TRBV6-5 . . TGTGCCAGCAGCCCGACTCTTGGGGCAGAGGGACCACAGTATTTT CASSPTLGAEGPQYF
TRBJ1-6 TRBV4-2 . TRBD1 TGTGCCAGCAGCCAAGGGGACAGGGATAATTCACCCCTCCACTTT CASSQGDRDNSPLHF
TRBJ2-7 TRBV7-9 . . TGTGCCAGCAGCTTAGAGTTGTACGAGCAGTACTTC CASSLELYEQYF
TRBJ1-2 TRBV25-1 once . TGTGCCAGCAGTGAATACCTCGAGAGTTCTGGCTACACCTTC CASSEYLESSGYTF
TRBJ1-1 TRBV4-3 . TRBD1 TGCGCCAGCAGTCGTACAACCGGGACAGGGAACACTGAAGCTTTCTTT CASSRTTGTGNTEAFF
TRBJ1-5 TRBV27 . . TGTGCCAGCAAGCAACAGGGTAATTGGGGGCAGCCCCAGCATTTT CASKQQGNWGQPQHF
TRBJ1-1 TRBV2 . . TGTGCCAGCAGTGACTTTCGCGAAGCTTTCTTT CASSDFREAFF
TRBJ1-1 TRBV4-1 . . TGCGCCAGCAGGGGTCCGGGGACAACTGAAGCTTTCTTT CASRGPGTTEAFF
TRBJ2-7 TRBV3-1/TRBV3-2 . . TGTGCCAGCAGCCAGAGGGGGGGGTACGAGCAGTACTTC CASSQRGGYEQYF
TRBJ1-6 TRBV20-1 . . TGCAGTGCTAGTTGGGACAAAGGCTCCTATAATTCACCCCTCCACTTT CSASWDKGSYNSPLHF
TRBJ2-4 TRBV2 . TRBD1 TGTGCCAGCAGGGGAAGCACAGGGGCCCTAGGCAAAAACATTCAGTACTTC CASRGSTGALGKNIQYF
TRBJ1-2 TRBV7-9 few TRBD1 TGTGCCAGCAGCTTAGGGAGGACAGGGAACTATGGCTACACCTTC CASSLGRTGNYGYTF
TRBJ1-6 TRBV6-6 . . TGTGCCAGCACTATGGTGGACGACGCAAGGCCCCTCCACTTT CASTMVDDARPLHF
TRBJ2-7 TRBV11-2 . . TGTGCCAGCAGCTCCGGGGCAACGACCTACGAGCAGTACTTC CASSSGATTYEQYF
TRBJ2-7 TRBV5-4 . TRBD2 TGTGCCAGCAGCCTGGGTGGGGCCGGGAGGGCCCTCGAGCAGTACTTC CASSLGGAGRALEQYF
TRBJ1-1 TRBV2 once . TGTGCCAGCGTCAAGACAGGAAATTTTGAAGCTTTCTTT CASVKTGNFEAFF
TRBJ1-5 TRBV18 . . TGTGCCAGCTCTCCCGAGAGAGGGAATCAGCCCCAGCATTTT CASSPERGNQPQHF
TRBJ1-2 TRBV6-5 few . TGTGCCAGCAGTTACGTTCGCGGGGGCTACTATGGCTACACCTTC CASSYVRGGYYGYTF
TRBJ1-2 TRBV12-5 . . TGTGCTAGTGGTTCCCCCCCGGACAGTTATAACTATGGCTACACCTTC CASGSPPDSYNYGYTF
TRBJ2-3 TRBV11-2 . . TGTGCCAGCAGCTTAGGACTGGGCACAGATACGCAGTATTTT CASSLGLGTDTQYF
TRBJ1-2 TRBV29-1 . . TGCAGCGTTAGGGACGATCGTGGCTACACCTTC CSVRDDRGYTF